This TCR beta chain was found in a study of naive and memory T cell subsets. This clonotype was counted at least ten times. CDR1 and CDR2 (germline): SQVTM, ANQGSEA. Trimming stripped 4 bases from V and 5 bases from J, with 8 bases between. This CDR3 is 11 amino acids long. Two oligonucleotides, mixed equimolar, formed the beta constant-region primer covering TRBC1 and TRBC2. TCRdb re-derived calls from the UMI-ligation and nested PCR reads in MiXCR, one entry per CDR3 protein. The sample records around 40,000 distinct CDR3 sequences, roughly 14% being singletons. EMRA cells were CD45RA+CD27-, and effector memory cells CD45RA-CD27-.

This receptor was identified in a human donor in good health. The genes are TRBV29-1 and TRBJ1-1; tentative D call: TRBD1 (5 bases). The sequenced sample was effector memory CD4+ T cells from blood. Described subset: effector memory, CD45RA- CD27-. CDR3 nucleotides: TGCAGCGTTGGGGGGGTTACTGAAGCTTTCTTT. Its protein is CSVGGVTEAFF.